The 21 T cell receptor beta chains in this list originate from one sample, sequenced in a study of OX40 agonist ivuxolimab in advanced cancers. The table came from immunoSEQ multiplex PCR; TCRdb's copy has only in-frame clones and leaves some out. The sample includes tens of thousands of clones, about 88% of them seen just once. Specimen: CD4+ or CD8+ T cells sorted from blood, collected in a trial of the OX40 agonist ivuxolimab. Receptors originate from an adult with an advanced solid tumor such as melanoma, head and neck, liver or kidney cancer.

The DNA for the CDR3 is TGCGCCAGCAGTGAGTCCTCTACCGAGCAGTACTTC. Its protein is CASSESSTEQYF. The chain joins TRBV10-1 to TRBJ2-7; no reliable D call. CDR1 is WNHNN and CDR2 is SYGVQD in the germline V gene (reference sequence). The CDR3 spans 12 residues. V was trimmed by 0 bases and J by 6 bases, leaving 6 bases between them.

This clone was detected only once. This chain joins TRBV28 and TRBJ2-7, with a tentative D call TRBD2 (6 bases). V lost 10 bases and J 2 bases, leaving 12 bases between the germline ends. Germline loops: CDR1 MDHEN, CDR2 SYDVKM. This CDR3 has 12 amino acids. CDR3 nucleotide sequence: TGTGCCACCGGGGGAAGGGCCTACGAGCAGTACTTC. Translation: CATGGRAYEQYF. The full variable domain, completed using reference TRBV28 and TRBJ2-7, is DVKVTQSSRYLVKRTGEKVFLECVQDMDHENMFWYRQDPGLGLRLIYFSYDVKMKEKGDIPEGYSVSREKKERFSLILESASTNQTSMYLCATGGRAYEQYFGPGTRLTVT.

J is TRBJ2-1 and V is TRBV10-3, with 11 bases fitting TRBD1. V dropped 4 bases and J dropped 10; count of bases not matched to a gene: 12. This CDR3 region has 16 residues. Per the germline V gene, CDR1 is ENHRY and CDR2 is SYGVKD. CDR3 protein: CAISGLTPGQGDEQFF. The CDR3 bases are TGTGCCATCAGTGGATTGACGCCGGGACAGGGGGACGAGCAGTTCTTC.

This chain connects TRBV11-2 to TRBJ2-5; 7 bases agree with TRBD2. The germline V gene encodes CDR1 SGHAT and CDR2 FQNNGV. The junction had 8 bases not matched to a gene; V was cut back by 0 bases and J by 7 bases. This CDR3 region has 15 residues. The CDR3 loop reads CASSLDAAGMGTQYF. Here the CDR3 DNA reads TGTGCCAGCAGCTTAGATGCAGCGGGGATGGGGACCCAGTACTTC.

For the CDR3, the DNA is TGTGCCTGGGACAGGGGAAGATCCTATAATTCACCCCTCCACTTT. Amino acids: CAWDRGRSYNSPLHF. The chain has TRBV30 and TRBJ1-6, with 8 nucleotides matching TRBD1. CDR3 length: 15 amino acids. The germline gives CDR1 GTSNPN, CDR2 SVGIG (reference sequence). V dropped 5 bases and J dropped 1; count of bases not matched to a gene: 4.

This chain joins TRBV30 and TRBJ1-3; the D is unclear. Germline CDR1 GTSNPN, CDR2 SVGIG (reference sequence). The CDR3 spans 13 residues. Trimming removed 4 bases at V and 0 bases at J, with 7 bases between. CDR3 region: CAWNVHSGNTIYF. The CDR3, as DNA: TGTGCCTGGAACGTACACTCTGGAAACACCATATATTTT.

CDR3 in DNA: TGTGCCAGCTCACCGTCGGGGGGCGCTTTTATGCACACAGATACGCAGTATTTT. Protein: CASSPSGGAFMHTDTQYF. The chain combines TRBV18 with TRBJ2-3; tentatively, D is TRBD2 (7 bases). Trimming cost V 3 bases and J 2 bases, with 21 bases left between them. The CDR3 runs 18 residues. Germline CDR1 reads KGHSH; CDR2 reads LQKENI.

In DNA, the CDR3 is TGTGCCAGCAGCACCCAGGGTGCCCCCAATCAGCCCCAGCATTTT. It encodes CASSTQGAPNQPQHF. The chain couples TRBV7-2 to TRBJ1-5, with a possible D match to TRBD1 (5 bases). CDR1 SGHTA and CDR2 FQGNSA come from the germline V gene. V lost 5 bases, J lost 3 bases, and 14 bases lay in between. The CDR3 consists of 15 residues.

This clone was seen only a few times. The gene calls are TRBV7-9 and TRBJ2-7; D perhaps matches TRBD2 (6 bases). The CDR3 is 17 residues long. Germline CDR1 SEHNR, CDR2 FQNEAQ (reference sequence). Trimming shortened V by 1 base and J by 0 bases, and 16 bases separated the two germline ends. The chain's CDR3 is CASSLGRGGKSSYEQYF. Here the CDR3 DNA reads TGTGCCAGCAGCTTAGGACGGGGCGGGAAGAGCTCCTACGAGCAGTACTTC.

The genes are TRBV7-2 and TRBJ1-6; D is undetermined. The CDR3 loop spans 16 amino acids. The V and J ends lost 0 bases and 4 bases respectively, with 10 bases between them. Per germline, CDR1 SGHTA and CDR2 FQGNSA. As DNA, the CDR3 is TGTGCCAGCAGCTTAGCGGCAGGCCGGTATAATTCACCCCTCCACTTT. Its protein is CASSLAAGRYNSPLHF.

The chain carries TRBV27 and TRBJ2-3; TRBD2 matches at 11 bases. V was pared by 1 base and J by 7 bases, with 7 bases of the junction left unmatched. CDR3 length: 16 residues. Germline CDR1 MNHEY, CDR2 SMNVEV (reference sequence). The CDR3 DNA reads TGTGCCAGCAGTTTATTTGGGCTAGCGGGGGGTTATACGCAGTATTTT. Its protein product is CASSLFGLAGGYTQYF.

The genes are TRBV2 and TRBJ2-7; TRBD1 agrees at 7 bases. The CDR3 covers 14 residues. The germline V gene encodes CDR1 SNHLY and CDR2 FYNNEI. J gave up 7 bases and V 6 bases, and 12 bases lay outside the gene matches. The CDR3 coding sequence is TGTGCCAGCAGAGACAGGGATTTACGTTTGGAGCAGTACTTC. Its protein is CASRDRDLRLEQYF.

The chain has TRBV21-1 and TRBJ1-1. TRBV21-1 is a documented pseudogene. This CDR3 region has 11 residues. CDR3: CATWVNTEAFF. The CDR3 DNA sequence: TGTGCCACCTGGGTGAACACTGAAGCTTTCTTT.

This clone was seen a handful of times. This chain links TRBV7-9 with TRBJ1-1; a possible D gene is TRBD1 (5 bases). The CDR3 covers 15 residues. CDR1 is SEHNR, CDR2 FQNEAQ, per germline (reference sequence). Trimming took off 6 bases at V and 0 bases at J, with 14 bases between the two ends. CDR3 protein: CASRPLQDLNTEAFF. The CDR3, as DNA: TGTGCCAGCAGGCCTTTACAGGACCTGAACACTGAAGCTTTCTTT.

This chain connects TRBV30 to TRBJ2-6, with D perhaps TRBD1 or TRBD2 (6 bases each). The germline CDR1 and CDR2 sequences are GTSNPN and SVGIG (reference sequence). This CDR3 has 14 residues. V was pared by 2 bases and J by 2 bases, with 7 bases between. CDR3 protein: CAWSRGPGANVLTF. CDR3 DNA: TGTGCCTGGAGTCGGGGGCCTGGGGCCAACGTCCTGACTTTC.

The chain joins TRBV9 to TRBJ2-7; 7 bases match TRBD2. With V trimmed by 0 bases and J by 5 bases, 5 bases remained unmatched. CDR3 size: 14 residues. CDR1 is SGDLS and CDR2 is YYNGEE in the germline V gene. CDR3 nucleotides: TGTGCCAGCAGCGTAGTGCCCACTAGCGACGAGCAGTACTTC. Encoded protein: CASSVVPTSDEQYF.

This clone was observed a single time. J is TRBJ1-5 and V is TRBV6-1; 8 bases match TRBD1. The CDR3 spans 13 residues. CDR1 and CDR2 from the germline V gene are MNHNS and SASEGT. The V segment lost 5 bases and the J segment 4 bases; nucleotides outside the gene matches: 1. This chain's CDR3 is CASSRDRNQPQHF. In DNA, the CDR3 is TGTGCCAGCAGTAGGGACAGGAATCAGCCCCAGCATTTT.

The V and J genes are TRBV19 and TRBJ2-7; 7 bases are a match to TRBD2. This CDR3 contains 16 residues. CDR1 is LNHDA and CDR2 is SQIVND in the germline V gene (reference sequence). J was trimmed by 2 bases and V by 6 bases; bases with no gene match: 13. CDR3 sequence (DNA): TGTGCCAGTAGGAAGAGTATGGCTAGCGGCCCCTACGAGCAGTACTTC. Its protein is CASRKSMASGPYEQYF.

The rearrangement uses TRBV5-1 and TRBJ2-2, with a tentative D call TRBD2 (6 bases). The CDR3 contains 16 residues. CDR1 SGHRS and CDR2 YFSETQ come from the germline V gene. Trimming left V 0 bases short and J 6 bases short, with 15 bases between. The CDR3 spells CASSLGTGVRSGELFF. CDR3 DNA: TGCGCCAGCAGCTTGGGTACGGGAGTAAGGTCCGGGGAGCTGTTTTTT.

J is TRBJ2-1 and V is TRBV11-3; tentatively, D is TRBD1 or TRBD2 (6 bases each). V shed 5 bases and J shed 9 bases, with 11 bases lying between them. CDR3 length: 12 amino acids. Looked up from germline, CDR1 is SGHNT and CDR2 is YENEEA. The CDR3 DNA follows: TGTGCCAGCAGCCGAGGGGGGCGTGAGCAGTTCTTC. Encoded protein: CASSRGGREQFF.

V usage is TRBV5-4 and J usage is TRBJ2-2, with 12 bases aligning to TRBD2. CDR3 length: 15 residues. Germline trimming cut 4 bases from V and 5 bases from J; bases unmatched to any gene: 3. Germline CDR1 and CDR2: SGHNT and YYREEE (reference sequence). The CDR3 reads CASSRTSGVTGELFF. CDR3 DNA sequence: TGTGCCAGCAGCCGGACTAGCGGGGTTACCGGGGAGCTGTTTTTT.